This T cell receptor beta chain originates from a study of CD8 T cells in ankylosing spondylitis. General study results and limits: What seemed typical of ankylosing spondylitis blood was a TCR beta motif built from about 8 highly homologous variants. Past research had described some motif variants in reactive arthritis synovial fluid and blood. Clones linked with disease were CD8+ and fairly uncommon in the peripheral blood. It was reported that disease-linked clones were significantly enriched in matched ankylosing spondylitis synovial fluid.

This clonotype was seen many times. Its antigen is still unknown. A single record per CDR3 protein comes from TCRdb applying MiXCR to the 5' RACE reads. This table holds 200,000 to 300,000 distinct CDR3 sequences, approximately 8.4% found once. This CDR3 comprises 15 residues. Trimming pared 7 bases from V and 4 bases from J, leaving 18 bases between. CDR1 LNHDA and CDR2 SQIVND come from the germline V gene (reference sequence). This TCR derives from a female donor with ankylosing spondylitis or in good health (not recorded which). The chain carries TRBV19 and TRBJ2-3, with a tentative D call TRBD1 (5 bases). The sequencing input was blood, either unsorted or a sorted T cell fraction (not recorded which). CDR3 nucleotides: TGTGCCAGTAAGGGAAGGGGCAGCCGATCAGATACGCAGTATTTT. It translates to CASKGRGSRSDTQYF. Supplemented by reference TRBV19 and TRBJ2-3, the full variable domain reads DGGITQSPKYLFRKEGQNVTLSCEQNLNHDAMYWYRQDPGQGLRLIYYSQIVNDFQKGDIAEGYSVSREKKESFPLTVTSAQKNPTAFYLCASKGRGSRSDTQYFGPGTRLTVL.